This T cell receptor beta chain came from a study of control samples from healthy donors and cancer patients. Produced via immunoSEQ multiplex PCR; TCRdb's table is partial and in-frame only. The sample has 85,000 to 95,000 clones, approximately 93% seen once. The CDR3 totals 13 residues. Per the germline V gene, CDR1 is KGHSH and CDR2 is LQKENI. The V and J ends lost 4 bases and 4 bases respectively, with 11 bases between them. J is TRBJ2-7 and V is TRBV18; D uncertain. The source material was blood. This TCR derives from a woman between 25 and 40 years old in good health. CDR3 loop: CASSLSDGYEQYF. For the CDR3, the DNA is TGTGCCAGCTCACTCTCCGATGGGTACGAGCAGTACTTC.